What follows describes a single TCR beta chain. Here immunoSEQ multiplex PCR was the method, and the copy in TCRdb shows in-frame clones only, minus some. This sample has around 170,000 clones, with almost 90% found just once. This sample was included in a study of control samples from healthy donors and cancer patients. V shed 0 bases and J shed 3 bases, with 14 bases lying between them. The CDR3 runs to 16 residues. Per germline, CDR1 ENHRY and CDR2 SYGVKD. The sequenced material came from blood. This rearrangement joins TRBV10-3 to TRBJ1-2; the D gene is possibly TRBD1 (5 bases). The receptor comes from a woman in her twenties or thirties in good health. The CDR3 region has the DNA TGTGCCATCAGTGAGTCGACAACAGGCCTTTACTATGGCTACACCTTC. Its protein is CAISESTTGLYYGYTF.